Below are 24 T cell receptor beta chains sequenced from a single sample in a study of beta chain features in type 1 diabetes. What was sequenced were expressed TCRB transcripts, since all of the isolated RNA had been reverse transcribed. Method: immunoSEQ multiplex PCR; TCRdb's copy keeps in-frame clones and lacks some. Of about 45,000 clones in the sample, around 50% are singletons; the top ten hold over 2%. The material sequenced was Tregs from blood. These receptors all stem from a woman aged 18-30 years in good health.

The chain has TRBV30 and TRBJ2-2; the D is unclear. V was pared by 0 bases and J by 5 bases, with 13 bases between. Germline CDR1 and CDR2: GTSNPN and SVGIG (reference sequence). The CDR3 covers 15 residues. The CDR3 bases are TGTGCCTGGAGTGTACACCCAGTTCCGACCGGGGAGCTGTTTTTT. It specifies CAWSVHPVPTGELFF.

The V gene is TRBV28, the J gene TRBJ2-7; 7 bases match TRBD1. CDR3 length: 12 residues. With 3 bases clipped from V and 9 bases from J, the junction kept 5 bases outside the gene matches. Germline loops: CDR1 MDHEN, CDR2 SYDVKM. The CDR3 here is CASSFQRTGQYF. In DNA form, the CDR3 reads TGTGCCAGCAGTTTTCAGCGGACAGGGCAGTACTTC.

This clone has just one count. The chain carries TRBV15 and TRBJ1-1; 7 bases fit TRBD1. This CDR3 region has 15 residues. Looked up from germline, CDR1 is LNHNV and CDR2 is YYDKDF (reference sequence). The junction had 11 bases not matched to a gene; V was cut back by 3 bases and J by 7 bases. The CDR3 DNA reads as TGTGCCACCAGCAGGAATCCGACAGGGATGGGTGAAGCTTTCTTT. Translated, it gives CATSRNPTGMGEAFF.

The chain is built from TRBV27 and TRBJ1-5; D gene uncertain. V dropped 3 bases and J dropped 4 bases, with 10 bases sitting between them. Germline CDR1 MNHEY, CDR2 SMNVEV (reference sequence). This CDR3 contains 14 residues. As DNA, the CDR3 is TGTGCCAGCAGTTTGCGACACCCAAATCAGCCCCAGCATTTT. It yields the protein CASSLRHPNQPQHF.

A few counts support this clone. CDR3 sequence (DNA): TGTGCCAGCAGTGGGGGGACAGGGGGAATCGCTAATGAAAAACTGTTTTTT. This codes for CASSGGTGGIANEKLFF. The genes are TRBV27 and TRBJ1-4; TRBD1 aligns across 11 bases. V trimming: 5 bases; J trimming: 3 bases; junction bases outside the gene matches: 8. This CDR3 is built from 17 residues. The germline CDR1 and CDR2 sequences are MNHEY and SMNVEV (reference sequence).

This clone was recorded a few times. The rearrangement joins TRBV7-2 to TRBJ2-1, with 14 bases fitting TRBD2. The germline V gene encodes CDR1 SGHTA and CDR2 FQGNSA. V shed 1 base, J shed 2 bases, and the junction held 7 bases outside the gene matches. There are 19 residues in the CDR3. The CDR3 loop reads CASSLVKGLAGGTYNEQFF. CDR3 DNA: TGTGCCAGCAGCTTAGTCAAAGGACTAGCGGGAGGAACCTACAATGAGCAGTTCTTC. Together with reference TRBV7-2 and TRBJ2-1, the CDR3 gives the full variable domain: GAGVSQSPSNKVTEKGKDVELRCDPISGHTALYWYRQSLGQGLEFLIYFQGNSAPDKSGLPSDRFSAERTGGSVSTLTIQRTQQEDSAVYLCASSLVKGLAGGTYNEQFFGPGTRLTVL.

The count of this clone is one. The CDR3 protein is CASRQGFVDEQFF. Here the CDR3 DNA reads TGTGCCAGTCGGCAGGGATTTGTGGATGAGCAGTTCTTC. The rearrangement uses TRBV19 and TRBJ2-1; a possible D gene is TRBD1 (5 bases). Trimming took 8 bases from V and 8 from J, leaving 16 bases between them. The CDR3 has 13 residues. Germline lookup yields CDR1 LNHDA and CDR2 SQIVND (reference sequence).

J is TRBJ2-7 and V is TRBV28, with 7 bases lining up with TRBD1. Germline V gives CDR1 MDHEN, CDR2 SYDVKM. This CDR3 region has 14 residues. Unmatched junction bases numbered 7, after V lost 6 bases and J lost 2 bases. The CDR3 DNA reads TGTGCCAGCAGGTTTAACAGGGGCCCCTACGAGCAGTACTTC. Its protein is CASRFNRGPYEQYF.

This clone has only a few counts. V gene TRBV18 combines with J gene TRBJ2-7; TRBD1 agrees at 9 bases. V was clipped by 4 bases and J by 1 base; unmatched bases: 5. The CDR3 loop spans 15 amino acids. CDR1 is KGHSH and CDR2 is LQKENI in the germline V gene. The CDR3 here is CASSLTGGASYEQYF. CDR3 bases: TGTGCCAGCTCACTTACAGGGGGCGCTTCCTACGAGCAGTACTTC.

The rearrangement joins TRBV5-4 to TRBJ1-4; D ambiguous. V was trimmed by 3 bases and J by 0 bases, leaving 9 bases between them. CDR3 length: 15 residues. CDR1 SGHNT and CDR2 YYREEE come from the germline V gene (reference sequence). CDR3 DNA: TGTGCCAGCAGCTCACCCGGTACAACTAATGAAAAACTGTTTTTT. Translated: CASSSPGTTNEKLFF.

The rearrangement uses TRBV12-5 and TRBJ1-1, with D perhaps TRBD1 (5 bases). Trimming stripped 6 bases from V and 1 base from J, with 9 bases between. Germline CDR1 and CDR2: LGHNT and FRNRAP. The CDR3 runs to 13 residues. The CDR3 here is CASGKGQNTEAFF. Written as DNA, the CDR3 is TGTGCTAGTGGGAAAGGACAGAACACTGAAGCTTTCTTT. Using reference TRBV12-5 and TRBJ1-1 for the parts outside the CDR3, the full variable domain is DARVTQTPRHKVTEMGQEVTMRCQPILGHNTVFWYRQTMMQGLELLAYFRNRAPLDDSGMPKDRFSAEMPDATLATLKIQPSEPRDSAVYFCASGKGQNTEAFFGQGTRLTVV.

The V call is TRBV9, the J call TRBJ1-3; maybe TRBD1 (6 bases). CDR3 length: 17 amino acids. Per germline, CDR1 SGDLS and CDR2 YYNGEE. V was clipped by 2 bases and J by 0 bases, with 15 bases between them. CDR3 residues: CASSVGAGRNSGNTIYF. The CDR3 DNA follows: TGTGCCAGCAGCGTGGGGGCAGGGCGAAACTCTGGAAACACCATATATTTT.

V is TRBV30 and J is TRBJ1-2; a possible D gene is TRBD1 (5 bases). The CDR3 extends over 14 amino acids. CDR1 GTSNPN and CDR2 SVGIG come from the germline V gene (reference sequence). Trimming removed 1 base from V and 5 bases from J, with 14 bases in between. CDR3 residues: CAWSGWAGGYGYTF. For the CDR3, the DNA is TGTGCCTGGAGTGGATGGGCCGGGGGGTATGGCTACACCTTC.

This clone was detected only a few times. The chain links TRBV5-4 to TRBJ2-6, with TRBD1 identical over 10 bases. The CDR3 has 16 residues. Germline values: CDR1 SGHNT, CDR2 YYREEE (reference sequence). The V segment lost 4 bases and the J segment 2 bases; nucleotides outside the gene matches: 3. CDR3 coding DNA: TGTGCCAGCAGCCGGGACAGGGGTGCTGGGGCCAACGTCCTGACTTTC. Residues: CASSRDRGAGANVLTF.

This clone was counted a few times. V usage is TRBV5-1 and J usage is TRBJ2-3; possibly TRBD2 for D (6 bases). V shed 0 bases and J shed 0 bases, with 14 bases lying between them. CDR1 and CDR2 from the germline V gene are SGHRS and YFSETQ. CDR3 size: 17 residues. The CDR3 spells CASSLGGDWLSTDTQYF. CDR3 nucleotide sequence: TGCGCCAGCAGCTTGGGGGGGGATTGGTTAAGCACAGATACGCAGTATTTT.

The chain employs TRBV5-1 and TRBJ1-1; 7 bases align to TRBD1. V was pared by 1 base and J by 1 base, with 1 base of the junction left unmatched. CDR1 SGHRS and CDR2 YFSETQ come from the germline V gene. The CDR3 contains 14 residues. This CDR3 reads CASSLRTGNTEAFF. As DNA, the CDR3 is TGCGCCAGCAGCTTGCGGACAGGGAACACTGAAGCTTTCTTT. The entire variable domain, with the rest obtained from reference TRBV5-1 and TRBJ1-1, is as follows: KAGVTQTPRYLIKTRGQQVTLSCSPISGHRSVSWYQQTPGQGLQFLFEYFSETQRNKGNFPGRFSGRQFSNSRSEMNVSTLELGDSALYLCASSLRTGNTEAFFGQGTRLTVV.

The CDR3 region has the DNA TGTGCCAGCAGCGTGGGACTAGCGGGAGGGTTTAGCTCCTACAATGAGCAGTTCTTC. It translates to CASSVGLAGGFSSYNEQFF. The V gene is TRBV7-2, the J gene TRBJ2-1; 16 positions match TRBD2. Germline V CDR1 and CDR2: SGHTA, FQGNSA. V trimming: 5 bases; J trimming: 0 bases; junction bases outside the gene matches: 7. The CDR3 length is 19 residues.

The chain has TRBV5-1 and TRBJ2-5, with 7 bases that match TRBD1. The J call may be incorrect, as the DNA end agrees better with TRBJ2-7. From germline, CDR1 is SGHRS and CDR2 YFSETQ. This CDR3 is 14 amino acids long. CDR3 coding DNA: TGCGCCAGCAGCTTGGCCGCGGACAGGTACGAGCAGTACTTC. This codes for CASSLAADRYEQYF.

The chain has TRBV5-6 and TRBJ1-1; D is unresolved. CDR3 length equals 14 residues. The V gene's germline CDR1 is SGHDT and CDR2 YYEEEE. V was trimmed by 3 bases and J by 0 bases, leaving 9 bases between them. The CDR3 loop reads CASSSRGLNTEAFF. CDR3 coding DNA: TGTGCCAGCAGCTCCCGAGGGTTGAACACTGAAGCTTTCTTT.

This clone has a handful of counts. This sequence joins TRBV6-1 and TRBJ1-2; D is unresolved. Trimming pared 3 bases from V and 8 bases from J, leaving 10 bases between. The CDR3 sequence is 12 residues long. Germline CDR1 reads MNHNS; CDR2 reads SASEGT. The CDR3 nucleotides read TGTGCCAGCAGTGACCGGGTGGAGGGCTACACCTTC. It codes for CASSDRVEGYTF.

This chain joins TRBV7-2 and TRBJ2-1; a weak D match, TRBD1 (6 bases). CDR1 and CDR2 from the germline V gene are SGHTA and FQGNSA. CDR3 size: 14 residues. V was cut by 1 base and J by 4 bases, with 8 bases left in between. The CDR3 loop reads CASSLGTVYNEQFF. CDR3 DNA sequence: TGTGCCAGCAGCTTAGGGACAGTTTACAATGAGCAGTTCTTC.

CDR3: CASSYSGTSGRYEQYF. For the CDR3, the DNA is TGTGCCAGCAGTTACTCAGGGACTAGCGGGCGATACGAGCAGTACTTC. The chain uses TRBV6-6 and TRBJ2-7; 12 bases match TRBD2. The CDR3 is 16 amino acids. The V segment lost 0 bases and the J segment 4 bases; nucleotides outside the gene matches: 4. Germline V gene sequence: CDR1 MNHNY, CDR2 SVGAGI (reference sequence).

The V call is TRBV7-9, the J call TRBJ2-7, with 9 bases that match TRBD1. The CDR3 length is 15 residues. V shed 4 bases and J 0 bases; nucleotides not matched to a gene: 4. Germline V gene lookup returns CDR1 SEHNR and CDR2 FQNEAQ (reference sequence). CDR3 region: CASSSDRGSSYEQYF. The CDR3 coding sequence is TGTGCCAGCAGCTCCGACAGGGGGTCCTCCTACGAGCAGTACTTC. The full variable domain, in which reference TRBV7-9 and TRBJ2-7 provide the parts outside the CDR3, is DTGVSQNPRHKITKRGQNVTFRCDPISEHNRLYWYRQTLGQGPEFLTYFQNEAQLEKSRLLSDRFSAERPKGSFSTLEIQRTEQGDSAMYLCASSSDRGSSYEQYFGPGTRLTVT.

This clone was counted only a few times. The chain links TRBV19 to TRBJ1-2; 9 bases fit TRBD1. Germline V gene lookup returns CDR1 LNHDA and CDR2 SQIVND (reference sequence). V shed 6 bases, J shed 8 bases, and the junction held 16 bases outside the gene matches. CDR3 length: 16 residues. The CDR3 DNA sequence: TGTGCCAGTAGGAAGTGGGATCGGGGACAGGGAAGCGGCTACACCTTC. This codes for CASRKWDRGQGSGYTF.